This T cell receptor (beta chain) was recovered during a study of blood T cell repertoires in COVID-19. Study-wide context: The study drew acute and convalescent COVID-19 samples from the United States, Italy and Spain. The analysed material was cDNA or gDNA that came from T cells, B-cell-depleted T cells, or PBMCs.

The germline V gene has CDR1 GTSNPN and CDR2 SVGIG (reference sequence). Trimming took 3 bases from V and 4 from J; bases not matched to a gene: 11. The CDR3 length is 15 residues. How the authors handled the data: Estimates of nucleated cell counts were drawn from the amplification of reference gene primers. Produced via immunoSEQ multiplex PCR; TCRdb's table is partial and in-frame only. V, J and clone size are those of that table, while D and trimming were read from the DNA. The sample has approximately 150,000 clones; about four fifths are singletons. The clonotype comes from a woman at least 80 years old with COVID-19, enrolled during active disease. Sequencing input: peripheral blood. V gene TRBV30 combines with J gene TRBJ1-2; 7 nucleotides agree with TRBD1. The CDR3 DNA sequence: TGTGCCTGGAGCGACAAACAGGGGCGCTCCTATGGCTACACCTTC. As protein: CAWSDKQGRSYGYTF.